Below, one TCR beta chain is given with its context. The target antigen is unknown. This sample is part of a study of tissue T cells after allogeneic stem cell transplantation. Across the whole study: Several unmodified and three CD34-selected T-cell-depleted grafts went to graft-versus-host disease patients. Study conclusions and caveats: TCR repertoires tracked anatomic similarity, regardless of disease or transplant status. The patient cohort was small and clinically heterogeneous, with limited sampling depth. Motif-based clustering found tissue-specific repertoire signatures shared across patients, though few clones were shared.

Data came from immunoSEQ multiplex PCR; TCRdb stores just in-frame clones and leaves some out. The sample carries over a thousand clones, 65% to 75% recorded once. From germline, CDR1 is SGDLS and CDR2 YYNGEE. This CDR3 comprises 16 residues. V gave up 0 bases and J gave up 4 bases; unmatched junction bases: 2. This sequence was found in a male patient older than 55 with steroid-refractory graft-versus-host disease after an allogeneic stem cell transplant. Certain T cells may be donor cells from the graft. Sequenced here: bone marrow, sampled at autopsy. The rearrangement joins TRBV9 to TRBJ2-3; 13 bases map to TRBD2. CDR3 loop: CASSVGLAGGADTQYF. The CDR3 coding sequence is TGTGCCAGCAGCGTAGGACTAGCGGGGGGCGCAGATACGCAGTATTTT. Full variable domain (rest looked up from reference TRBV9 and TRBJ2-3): DSGVTQTPKHLITATGQRVTLRCSPRSGDLSVYWYQQSLDQGLQFLIQYYNGEERAKGNILERFSAQQFPDLHSELNLSSLELGDSALYFCASSVGLAGGADTQYFGPGTRLTVL.